This TCR beta chain stems from a study of blood T cell repertoires in COVID-19. Study at large: Researchers got acute and convalescent COVID-19 samples from the United States, Italy and Spain. The cDNA or gDNA used as material had been derived from T cells, B-cell-depleted T cells, or PBMCs.

Original analysis: Amplifying reference gene primers gave estimates of nucleated cell counts. The table came from immunoSEQ multiplex PCR; TCRdb's copy has only in-frame clones and leaves some out. V and J calls plus clone size are reproduced from that table; the DNA served to infer D and trimming. The table includes about 170,000 clones, roughly 90% detected once. The CDR3 is made up of 13 amino acids. The germline gives CDR1 LNHDA, CDR2 SQIVND (reference sequence). J was trimmed by 6 bases and V by 5 bases; bases with no gene match: 5. This clone was observed a single time. The Seattle site enrolled patients during active infection and followed them longitudinally.

Input material: peripheral blood. The origin of this receptor is a man younger than 35 with COVID-19, enrolled during active disease. The J gene is TRBJ2-7, the V gene TRBV19; TRBD2 matches at 9 bases. The CDR3 DNA follows: TGTGCCAGTAGTGCAAGCGGGGGGATCGAGCAGTACTTC. This encodes CASSASGGIEQYF. The full variable domain, rest sourced from reference TRBV19 and TRBJ2-7, is DGGITQSPKYLFRKEGQNVTLSCEQNLNHDAMYWYRQDPGQGLRLIYYSQIVNDFQKGDIAEGYSVSREKKESFPLTVTSAQKNPTAFYLCASSASGGIEQYFGPGTRLTVT.